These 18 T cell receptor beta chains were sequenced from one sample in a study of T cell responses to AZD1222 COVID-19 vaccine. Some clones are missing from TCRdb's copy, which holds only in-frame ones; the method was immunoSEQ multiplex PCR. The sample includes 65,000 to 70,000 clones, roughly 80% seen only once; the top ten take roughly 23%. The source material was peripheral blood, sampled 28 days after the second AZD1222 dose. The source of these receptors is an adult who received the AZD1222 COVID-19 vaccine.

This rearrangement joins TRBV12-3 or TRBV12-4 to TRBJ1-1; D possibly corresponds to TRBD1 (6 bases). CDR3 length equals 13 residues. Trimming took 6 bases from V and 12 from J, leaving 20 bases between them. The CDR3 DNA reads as TGTGCCAGCAGCCAAACCACAGGGTTGAGTACTTTCTTT. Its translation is CASSQTTGLSTFF.

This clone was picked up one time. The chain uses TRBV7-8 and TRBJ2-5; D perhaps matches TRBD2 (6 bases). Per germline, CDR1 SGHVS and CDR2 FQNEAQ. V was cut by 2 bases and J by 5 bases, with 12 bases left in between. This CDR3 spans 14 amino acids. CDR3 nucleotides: TGTGCCAGCAGCTTAAGGGTCCGGGGGGAGACCCAGTACTTC. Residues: CASSLRVRGETQYF. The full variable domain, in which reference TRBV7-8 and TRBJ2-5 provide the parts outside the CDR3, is GAGVSQSPRYKVAKRGQDVALRCDPISGHVSLFWYQQALGQGPEFLTYFQNEAQLDKSGLPSDRFFAERPEGSVSTLKIQRTQQEDSAVYLCASSLRVRGETQYFGPGTRLLVL.

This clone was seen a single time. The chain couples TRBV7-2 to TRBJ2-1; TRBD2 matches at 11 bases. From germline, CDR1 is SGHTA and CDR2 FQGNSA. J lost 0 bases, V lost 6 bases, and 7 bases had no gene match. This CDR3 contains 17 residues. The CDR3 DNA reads TGTGCCAGCAGGAGTAGCGGGAGGGGACTCTCCTACAATGAGCAGTTCTTC. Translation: CASRSSGRGLSYNEQFF.

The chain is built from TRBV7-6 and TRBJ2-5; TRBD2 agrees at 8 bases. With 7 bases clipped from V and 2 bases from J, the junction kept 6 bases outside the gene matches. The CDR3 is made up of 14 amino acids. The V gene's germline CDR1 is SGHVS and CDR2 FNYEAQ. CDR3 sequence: CASTRGGSQETQYF. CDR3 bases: TGTGCCAGCACCCGGGGGGGGAGTCAAGAGACCCAGTACTTC.

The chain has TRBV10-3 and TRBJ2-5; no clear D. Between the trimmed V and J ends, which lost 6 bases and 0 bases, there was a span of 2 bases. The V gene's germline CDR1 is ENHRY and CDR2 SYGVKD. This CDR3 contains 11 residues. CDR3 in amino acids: CAIRNQETQYF. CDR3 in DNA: TGTGCCATCAGAAACCAAGAGACCCAGTACTTC.

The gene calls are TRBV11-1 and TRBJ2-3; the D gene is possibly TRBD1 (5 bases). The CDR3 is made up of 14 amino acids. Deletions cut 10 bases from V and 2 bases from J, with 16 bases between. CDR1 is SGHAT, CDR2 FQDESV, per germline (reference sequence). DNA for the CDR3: TGTGCCACACAGGCAGGTCCTTCCACAGATACGCAGTATTTT. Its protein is CATQAGPSTDTQYF.

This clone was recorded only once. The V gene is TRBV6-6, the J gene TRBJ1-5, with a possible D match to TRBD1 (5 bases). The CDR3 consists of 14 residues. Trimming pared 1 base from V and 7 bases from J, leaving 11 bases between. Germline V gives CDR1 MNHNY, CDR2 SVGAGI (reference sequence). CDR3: CASSYFPGNQPQHF. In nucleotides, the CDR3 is TGTGCCAGCAGTTACTTTCCAGGGAACCAGCCCCAGCATTTT.

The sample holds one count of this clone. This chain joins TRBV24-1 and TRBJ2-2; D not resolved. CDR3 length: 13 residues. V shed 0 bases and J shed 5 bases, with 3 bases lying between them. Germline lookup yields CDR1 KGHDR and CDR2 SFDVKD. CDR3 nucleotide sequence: TGTGCCACCAGTGATTTGGTTACCGGGGAGCTGTTTTTT. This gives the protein CATSDLVTGELFF.

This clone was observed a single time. CDR3 region: CASSPHLEAYEQYF. The DNA for the CDR3 is TGTGCCAGCAGCCCTCATCTGGAAGCGTACGAGCAGTACTTC. The V call is TRBV9, the J call TRBJ2-7, with D unresolved. The germline CDR1 and CDR2 sequences are SGDLS and YYNGEE. V gave up 4 bases and J gave up 4 bases, with 15 bases separating them. The CDR3 spans 14 residues.

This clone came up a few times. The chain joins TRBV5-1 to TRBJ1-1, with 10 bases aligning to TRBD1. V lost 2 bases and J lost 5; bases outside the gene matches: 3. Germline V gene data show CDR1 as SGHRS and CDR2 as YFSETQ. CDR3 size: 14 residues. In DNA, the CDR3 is TGCGCCAGCAGCTTCGGACAGGGGGGTACTGAAGCTTTCTTT. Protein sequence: CASSFGQGGTEAFF.

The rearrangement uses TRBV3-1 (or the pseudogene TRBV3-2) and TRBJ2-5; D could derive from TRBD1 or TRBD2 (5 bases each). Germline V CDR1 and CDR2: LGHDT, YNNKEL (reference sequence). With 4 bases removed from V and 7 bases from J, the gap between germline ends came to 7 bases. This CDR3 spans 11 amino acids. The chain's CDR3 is CASSRGLTQYF. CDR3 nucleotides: TGTGCCAGCAGCCGGGGGTTGACCCAGTACTTC.

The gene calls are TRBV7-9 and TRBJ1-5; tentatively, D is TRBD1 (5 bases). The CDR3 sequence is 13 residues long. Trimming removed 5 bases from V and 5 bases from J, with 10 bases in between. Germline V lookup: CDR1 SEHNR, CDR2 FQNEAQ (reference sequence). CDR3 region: CASSQDRHQPQHF. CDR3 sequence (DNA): TGTGCCAGCAGCCAAGACAGACATCAGCCCCAGCATTTT.

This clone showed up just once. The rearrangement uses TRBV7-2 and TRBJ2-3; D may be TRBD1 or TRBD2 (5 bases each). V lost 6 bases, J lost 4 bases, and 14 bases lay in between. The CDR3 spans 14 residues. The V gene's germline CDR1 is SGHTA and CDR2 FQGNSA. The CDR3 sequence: CASSRDPRADTQYF. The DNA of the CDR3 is TGTGCCAGCAGTCGGGACCCGCGGGCAGATACGCAGTATTTT.

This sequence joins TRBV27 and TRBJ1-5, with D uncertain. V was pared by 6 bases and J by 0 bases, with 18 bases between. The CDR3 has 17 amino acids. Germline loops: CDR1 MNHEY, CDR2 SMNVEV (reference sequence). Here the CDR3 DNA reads TGTGCCAGCAGGGAGGCGGACCGTCCGTATAGCAATCAGCCCCAGCATTTT. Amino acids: CASREADRPYSNQPQHF.

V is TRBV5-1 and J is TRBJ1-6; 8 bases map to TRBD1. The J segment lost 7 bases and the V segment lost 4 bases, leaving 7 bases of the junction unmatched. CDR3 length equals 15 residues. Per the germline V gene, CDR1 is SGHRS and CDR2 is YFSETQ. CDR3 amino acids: CASSTGQVENSPLHF. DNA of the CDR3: TGCGCCAGCAGCACGGGACAGGTAGAAAATTCACCCCTCCACTTT.

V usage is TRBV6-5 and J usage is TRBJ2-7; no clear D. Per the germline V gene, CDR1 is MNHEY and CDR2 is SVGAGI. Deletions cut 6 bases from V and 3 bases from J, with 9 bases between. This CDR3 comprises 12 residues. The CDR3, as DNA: TGTGCCAGCAGGCAAAGCCACTACGAGCAGTACTTC. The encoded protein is CASRQSHYEQYF.

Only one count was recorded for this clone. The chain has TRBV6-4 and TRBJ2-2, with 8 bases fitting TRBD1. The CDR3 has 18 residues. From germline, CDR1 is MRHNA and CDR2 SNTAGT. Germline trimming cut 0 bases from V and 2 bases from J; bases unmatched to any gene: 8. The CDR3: CASSDSLTGVTNTGELFF. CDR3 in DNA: TGTGCCAGCAGTGACTCGTTGACAGGGGTTACAAACACCGGGGAGCTGTTTTTT.

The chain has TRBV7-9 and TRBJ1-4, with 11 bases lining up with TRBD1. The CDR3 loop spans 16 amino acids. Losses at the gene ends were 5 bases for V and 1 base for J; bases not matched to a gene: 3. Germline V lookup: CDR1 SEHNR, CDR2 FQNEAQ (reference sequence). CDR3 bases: TGTGCCAGCAGCCCGGGACAGGGGGGAACTAATGAAAAACTGTTTTTT. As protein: CASSPGQGGTNEKLFF. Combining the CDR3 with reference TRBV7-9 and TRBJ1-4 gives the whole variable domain DTGVSQNPRHKITKRGQNVTFRCDPISEHNRLYWYRQTLGQGPEFLTYFQNEAQLEKSRLLSDRFSAERPKGSFSTLEIQRTEQGDSAMYLCASSPGQGGTNEKLFFGSGTQLSVL.